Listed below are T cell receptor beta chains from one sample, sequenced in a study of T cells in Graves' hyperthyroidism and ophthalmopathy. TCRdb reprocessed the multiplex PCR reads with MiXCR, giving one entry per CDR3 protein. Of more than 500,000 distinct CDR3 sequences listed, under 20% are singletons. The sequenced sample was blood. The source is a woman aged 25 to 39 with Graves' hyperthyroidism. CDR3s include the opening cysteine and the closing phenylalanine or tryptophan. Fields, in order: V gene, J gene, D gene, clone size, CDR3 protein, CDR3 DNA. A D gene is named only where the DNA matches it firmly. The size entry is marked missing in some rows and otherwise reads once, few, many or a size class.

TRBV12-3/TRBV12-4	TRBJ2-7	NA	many	CASSLAHGGYEQYF	TGTGCCAGCAGTTTAGCGCACGGGGGCTACGAGCAGTACTTC
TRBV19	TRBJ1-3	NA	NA	CASGGHHSGNTIYF	TGTGCCAGCGGGGGGCACCACTCTGGAAACACCATATATTTT
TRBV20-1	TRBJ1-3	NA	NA	CSARARGTGNTIYF	TGCAGTGCTAGGGCCAGGGGTACTGGAAACACCATATATTTT
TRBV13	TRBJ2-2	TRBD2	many	CASSFPGTRGPGELFF	TGTGCCAGCAGTTTTCCGGGGACTAGAGGTCCCGGGGAGCTGTTTTTT
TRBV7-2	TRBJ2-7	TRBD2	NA	CASSLGDGGEQYF	TGTGCCAGCAGCTTAGGAGACGGGGGGGAGCAGTACTTC
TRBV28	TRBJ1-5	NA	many	CASSRRFEGDQPQHF	TGTGCCAGCAGCCGACGCTTTGAGGGAGATCAGCCCCAGCATTTT
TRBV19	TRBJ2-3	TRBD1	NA	CASSQGATDTQYF	TGTGCCAGTAGTCAGGGGGCTACAGATACGCAGTATTTT
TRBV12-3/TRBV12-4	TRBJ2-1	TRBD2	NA	CASSKSRASGRASSYNEQFF	TGTGCCAGTTCCAAATCCCGGGCTAGCGGGAGGGCTAGCTCCTACAATGAGCAGTTCTTC
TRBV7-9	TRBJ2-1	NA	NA	CASSLQGRLSYGEFF	TGTGCCAGCAGCCTCCAGGGCCGTTTGTCATATGGAGAGTTCTTC
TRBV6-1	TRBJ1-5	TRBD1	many	CASSEASDRVKSQHF	TGTGCCAGCAGTGAAGCTTCGGACAGGGTCAAGTCCCAGCATTTT
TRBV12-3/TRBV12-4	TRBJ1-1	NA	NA	CASSLDRDYTEAFF	TGTGCCAGCAGTTTAGACAGGGACTACACTGAAGCTTTCTTT
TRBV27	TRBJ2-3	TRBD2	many	CASSLSKTSGRTDTQYF	TGTGCCAGCAGTTTATCAAAGACTAGCGGGAGGACAGATACGCAGTATTTT
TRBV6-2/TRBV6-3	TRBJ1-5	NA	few	CASTPFGSSQPQHF	TGTGCCAGCACCCCTTTCGGGAGCAGTCAGCCCCAGCATTTT
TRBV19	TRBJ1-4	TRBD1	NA	CASSIQGVVEKLFF	TGTGCCAGTAGTATCCAGGGGGTTGTTGAAAAACTGTTTTTT
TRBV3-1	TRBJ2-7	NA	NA	CASSQDYRYEQYF	TGTGCCAGCAGCCAAGATTACCGCTACGAGCAGTACTTC
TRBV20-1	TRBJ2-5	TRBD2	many	CSAYLAGRTQYF	TGCAGTGCTTACCTAGCGGGACGGACCCAGTACTTC
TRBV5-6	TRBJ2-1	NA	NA	CASSLADGLNGEQFF	TGTGCCAGCAGCTTGGCGGACGGCCTGAATGGTGAGCAGTTCTTC
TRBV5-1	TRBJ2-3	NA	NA	CASSPGLGRDTQYF	TGCGCCAGCAGCCCGGGACTGGGACGGGATACGCAGTATTTT
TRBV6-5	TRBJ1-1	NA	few	CASSYARLTEAFF	TGTGCCAGCAGTTACGCCCGTTTGACTGAAGCTTTCTTT
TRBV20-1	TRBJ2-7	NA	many	CSASRAELIYEQYF	TGCAGTGCTAGTAGAGCGGAGCTGATCTACGAGCAGTACTTC
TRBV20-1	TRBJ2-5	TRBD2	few	CSARGLAGSIVSKTQYF	TGCAGTGCTAGAGGACTAGCCGGGTCGATTGTGTCCAAGACCCAGTACTTC
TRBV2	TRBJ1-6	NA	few	CASNASQGNNSPLHF	TGTGCCAGCAATGCCTCCCAGGGTAACAATTCACCCCTCCACTTT
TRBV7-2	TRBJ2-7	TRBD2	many	CASSAIGWTSGYEQYF	TGTGCCAGCAGCGCCATAGGGTGGACTAGCGGCTACGAGCAGTACTTC
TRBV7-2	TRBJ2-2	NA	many	CASSLRGGGELFF	TGTGCCAGCAGCTTAAGGGGGGGCGGGGAGCTGTTTTTT
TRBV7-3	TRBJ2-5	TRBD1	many	CASSPTGGKETQYF	TGTGCCAGCAGCCCGACAGGGGGAAAAGAGACCCAGTACTTC
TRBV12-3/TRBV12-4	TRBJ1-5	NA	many	CASSLQGAGQPQHF	TGTGCCAGCAGTCTCCAGGGTGCAGGACAGCCCCAGCATTTT
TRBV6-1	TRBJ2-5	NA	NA	CASSEAGLGGETQYF	TGTGCCAGCAGTGAAGCGGGATTAGGGGGGGAGACCCAGTACTTC
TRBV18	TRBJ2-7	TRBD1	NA	CASSPRTGGESSYEQYF	TGTGCCAGCTCACCAAGGACAGGGGGGGAATCCTCCTACGAGCAGTACTTC
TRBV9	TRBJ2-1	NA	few	CASSVDYYSYNEQFF	TGTGCCAGCAGCGTAGACTACTACTCCTACAATGAGCAGTTCTTC
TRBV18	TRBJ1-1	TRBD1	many	CASLGTGGTEAFF	TGTGCCAGCTTGGGGACAGGGGGCACTGAAGCTTTCTTT
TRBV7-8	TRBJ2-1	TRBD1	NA	CASSNRDRSYNEQFF	TGTGCCAGCAGCAACCGGGACAGATCCTACAATGAGCAGTTCTTC
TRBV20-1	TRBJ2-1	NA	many	CSAPDPESSYNEQFF	TGCAGTGCCCCTGACCCGGAAAGCTCCTACAATGAGCAGTTCTTC
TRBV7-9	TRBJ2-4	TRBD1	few	CASSDQGTGKNIQYF	TGTGCCAGCAGCGATCAAGGGACAGGCAAAAACATTCAGTACTTC
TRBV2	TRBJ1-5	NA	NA	CASSIQGGSNQPQHF	TGTGCCAGCAGTATACAAGGGGGTAGCAATCAGCCCCAGCATTTT
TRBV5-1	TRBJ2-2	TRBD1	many	CASSDQTGIGELFF	TGCGCCAGCAGCGATCAGACAGGGATCGGGGAGCTGTTTTTT
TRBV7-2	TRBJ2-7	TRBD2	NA	CASSPRLAGGGGEQYF	TGTGCCAGCAGCCCTCGACTAGCGGGAGGCGGGGGGGAGCAGTACTTC
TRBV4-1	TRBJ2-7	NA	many	CASSQGLVDEQYF	TGCGCCAGCAGCCAAGGTCTGGTGGACGAGCAGTACTTC
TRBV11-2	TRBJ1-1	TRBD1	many	CASRRQGRAFF	TGTGCCAGCCGACGACAGGGTCGAGCTTTCTTT
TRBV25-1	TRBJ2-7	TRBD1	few	CASSDRTGNYEQYF	TGTGCCAGCAGTGATCGGACAGGGAACTACGAGCAGTACTTC
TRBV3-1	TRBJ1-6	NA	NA	CASSQGHPEGYSPLHF	TGTGCCAGCAGCCAAGGACATCCCGAGGGGTATTCACCCCTCCACTTT
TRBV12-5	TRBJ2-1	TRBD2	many	CASGLVPRWEGRRPNEQFF	TGTGCTAGTGGTTTGGTACCTCGTTGGGAGGGGAGGCGTCCTAATGAGCAGTTCTTC
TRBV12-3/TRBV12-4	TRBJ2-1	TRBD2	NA	CASRPTPGTSGVTYNEQFF	TGTGCCAGCAGACCGACCCCTGGGACTAGCGGGGTAACCTACAATGAGCAGTTCTTC
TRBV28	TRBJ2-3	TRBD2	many	CASIAGGGADTQYF	TGTGCCAGCATAGCGGGAGGAGGTGCAGATACGCAGTATTTT
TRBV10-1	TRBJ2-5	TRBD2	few	CASSAGLAGEETQYF	TGCGCCAGCAGTGCGGGACTAGCGGGAGAAGAGACCCAGTACTTC
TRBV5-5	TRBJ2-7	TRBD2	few	CASSTSGDYTYEQYF	TGTGCCAGCAGCACATCCGGGGACTACACCTACGAGCAGTACTTC
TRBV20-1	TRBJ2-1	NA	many	CSAAGTISVSYNEQFF	TGCAGTGCTGCAGGTACTATCTCTGTCTCCTACAATGAGCAGTTCTTC
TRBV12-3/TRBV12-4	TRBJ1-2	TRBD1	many	CASSVSGGQGTLYGYTF	TGTGCCAGCAGTGTCTCGGGAGGACAGGGGACTCTCTATGGCTACACCTTC
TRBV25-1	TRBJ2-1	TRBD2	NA	CASSERASGRARNEQFF	TGTGCCAGCAGTGAACGGGCTAGCGGGAGGGCCCGAAATGAGCAGTTCTTC
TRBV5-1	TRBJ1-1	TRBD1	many	CASSFGTVNEAFF	TGCGCCAGCAGCTTTGGGACAGTTAATGAAGCTTTCTTT
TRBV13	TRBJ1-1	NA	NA	CASSPWTDGTEAFF	TGTGCCAGCAGCCCTTGGACAGACGGAACTGAAGCTTTCTTT
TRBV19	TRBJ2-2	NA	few	CASPPTGARLCYTGELFF	TGTGCCAGTCCACCTACGGGGGCGCGTCTATGCTACACCGGGGAGCTGTTTTTT
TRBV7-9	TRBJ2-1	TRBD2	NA	CASSRTSGEEQFF	TGTGCCAGCAGCAGGACTAGCGGGGAAGAGCAGTTCTTC
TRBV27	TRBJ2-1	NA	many	CASSLSPAYNEQFF	TGTGCCAGCAGTTTATCCCCAGCGTACAATGAGCAGTTCTTC
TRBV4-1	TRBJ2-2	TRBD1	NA	CASSHPGGSNTGELFF	TGCGCCAGCAGCCATCCAGGGGGCTCTAACACCGGGGAGCTGTTTTTT